These 18 T cell receptor beta chains originate from one sample sequenced in a study of human T cells and chemical hapten exposure. Each CDR3 protein is one row after TCRdb ran MiXCR on the RACE reads. The sample yields roughly 380,000 distinct CDR3 sequences, roughly 5% seen once. Time point specified: pre-sensitization, week 0. Regarding treatment: therapeutic diphenylcyclopropenone sensitization with weekly scalp DPC. Sequenced here: whole blood, sampled in connection with sensitization to the hapten diphenylcyclopropenone (DPC). Receptor source: a woman aged 45 to 65 with alopecia areata. Some clones in this sample may be carry-over from other donors' samples.

This clonotype was found many times. The chain recombines TRBV28 with TRBJ1-2, with D tentatively TRBD1 (5 bases). Germline V lookup: CDR1 MDHEN, CDR2 SYDVKM. The CDR3 has 16 residues. Between the trimmed V and J ends, which lost 7 bases and 0 bases, there was a span of 18 bases. The CDR3 DNA sequence: TGTGCCAGCAACACAAGACAGAGTCTAGCTAACTATGGCTACACCTTC. It is translated as CASNTRQSLANYGYTF.

The rearrangement joins TRBV5-1 to TRBJ1-4; TRBD1 matches 7 bases. The CDR3 sequence is 14 residues long. Per the germline V gene, CDR1 is SGHRS and CDR2 is YFSETQ. After removal of 7 bases from V and 4 bases from J, the junction contained 7 bases not matched to a gene. CDR3 nucleotides: TGCGCCAGCGGACCGGGACAGAGTAATGAAAAACTGTTTTTT. This sequence encodes CASGPGQSNEKLFF.

This rearrangement joins TRBV12-3 or TRBV12-4 to TRBJ1-1, with D possibly being TRBD1 (6 bases). Between the trimmed V and J ends, which lost 2 bases and 4 bases, there was a span of 11 bases. CDR3 length: 14 residues. The CDR3 DNA reads as TGTGCCAGCAGTTTAATGGCAGGGGCCACTGAAGCTTTCTTT. Protein: CASSLMAGATEAFF.

The table lists this clonotype with many counts. This chain connects TRBV3-1 to TRBJ1-1; TRBD1 matches at 7 bases. Losses at the gene ends were 7 bases for V and 8 bases for J; bases not matched to a gene: 4. This CDR3 is built from 11 residues. Germline V gene lookup returns CDR1 LGHDT and CDR2 YNNKEL (reference sequence). CDR3 in amino acids: CASTGTAEAFF. CDR3 nucleotides: TGTGCCAGCACCGGGACAGCCGAAGCTTTCTTT. Full variable domain (rest looked up from reference TRBV3-1 and TRBJ1-1): DTAVSQTPKYLVTQMGNDKSIKCEQNLGHDTMYWYKQDSKKFLKIMFSYNNKELIINETVPNRFSPKSPDKAHLNLHINSLELGDSAVYFCASTGTAEAFFGQGTRLTVV.

This clonotype was recorded at least ten times. This chain connects TRBV12-3 or TRBV12-4 to TRBJ2-3; 7 nucleotides line up with TRBD2. The CDR3 covers 17 residues. V gave up 7 bases and J gave up 1 base; unmatched junction bases: 14. CDR3 region: CASTEPGAGWRTDTQYF. The DNA of the CDR3 is TGTGCCAGCACTGAGCCCGGAGCGGGGTGGCGCACAGATACGCAGTATTTT.

This clonotype was observed many times. V gene TRBV10-3 combines with J gene TRBJ2-1; 10 nucleotides agree with TRBD2. The V gene's germline CDR1 is ENHRY and CDR2 SYGVKD. The CDR3 length is 14 residues. The ends lost 8 bases at V and 5 bases at J; junction bases unmatched: 6. Here the CDR3 DNA reads TGTGCCATCCGGACAGCGGGAGGGGACAATGAGCAGTTCTTC. It encodes CAIRTAGGDNEQFF.

In this sample, this clonotype turned up a few times. The chain joins TRBV27 to TRBJ1-1; no clear D. The germline CDR1 and CDR2 sequences are MNHEY and SMNVEV (reference sequence). The V end lost 5 bases, the J end lost 2 bases, and 9 bases lay between the germline ends. The CDR3 is 13 residues long. Written as DNA, the CDR3 is TGTGCCAGCAGTCTTTCCCATAACACTGAAGCTTTCTTT. This gives the protein CASSLSHNTEAFF.

This clonotype came up once. Since a much larger clone is just one base distant, this may be a read error. The CDR3 end shows no conserved phenylalanine or tryptophan, and so a read error is likely. V and J are TRBV7-9 and TRBJ2-1, with D possibly matching TRBD2 (6 bases). Germline values: CDR1 SEHNR, CDR2 FQNEAQ (reference sequence). This CDR3 comprises 16 residues. The CDR3 region is CASSIAGTGASVWQFL. CDR3 DNA: TGTGCCAGCAGCATAGCTGGGACGGGAGCAAGTGTTTGGCAGTTCTTA.

This clonotype occurred many times. The genes are TRBV27 and TRBJ2-2; no clear D gene. The CDR3 loop spans 14 amino acids. V lost 5 bases to trimming and J lost 0 bases, with 7 bases between them. The germline V gene encodes CDR1 MNHEY and CDR2 SMNVEV (reference sequence). Here the CDR3 DNA reads TGTGCCAGCAGTCCTCAGACGAACACCGGGGAGCTGTTTTTT. This codes for CASSPQTNTGELFF.

The chain joins TRBV11-2 to TRBJ2-2, with TRBD2 identical over 8 bases. V trimming: 3 bases; J trimming: 7 bases; junction bases outside the gene matches: 7. Germline assignment: CDR1 SGHAT and CDR2 FQNNGV. CDR3 length equals 15 residues. CDR3 DNA sequence: TGTGCCAGCAGCTTGGTAGCGGGAATGGGCGGGGAGCTGTTTTTT. Translation: CASSLVAGMGGELFF.

Details on this clonotype: A read error is possible here, since a much larger clone lies one base away. The chain combines TRBV24-1 with TRBJ1-1, with a possible D match to TRBD1 (6 bases). The germline V gene encodes CDR1 KGHDR and CDR2 SFDVKD. The CDR3 consists of 12 residues. The CDR3 region is CATSATGMGALF. CDR3 sequence (DNA): TGTGCCACCAGTGCTACAGGGATGGGAGCTTTATTT.

This clonotype occurred many times. The genes are TRBV2 and TRBJ2-7; D may be TRBD1 (5 bases). This CDR3 has 12 amino acids. Deletions cut 6 bases from V and 6 bases from J, with 12 bases between. CDR1 and CDR2 from the germline V gene are SNHLY and FYNNEI. The CDR3 here is CASRGQAAEQYF. CDR3 sequence (DNA): TGTGCCAGCAGGGGGCAGGCGGCCGAGCAGTACTTC.

This clonotype turned up a few times. This chain connects TRBV7-9 to TRBJ1-2; 7 nucleotides line up with TRBD1. From germline, CDR1 is SEHNR and CDR2 FQNEAQ (reference sequence). Losses at the gene ends were 4 bases for V and 7 bases for J; bases not matched to a gene: 3. The CDR3 consists of 12 residues. DNA for the CDR3: TGTGCCAGCAGCTCTGGACAGGCTGGCTACACCTTC. Amino acid sequence: CASSSGQAGYTF.

Only a few counts were recorded for this clonotype. The chain has TRBV2 and TRBJ1-6; TRBD1 might be the D (6 bases). CDR3 size: 16 residues. CDR1 is SNHLY and CDR2 is FYNNEI in the germline V gene. Between the trimmed V and J ends, which lost 7 bases and 0 bases, there was a span of 13 bases. The CDR3 sequence is CASTIQGSSYNSPLHF. The CDR3 DNA sequence: TGTGCCAGCACCATACAGGGAAGCTCCTATAATTCACCCCTCCACTTT.

This clonotype has ten or more counts. V and J are TRBV11-2 and TRBJ2-1; D unresolved. The CDR3 is 15 amino acids. The V gene's germline CDR1 is SGHAT and CDR2 FQNNGV. The germline V and J ends were trimmed by 7 bases and 0 bases, with 13 bases remaining between them. CDR3 in amino acids: CASKETTFSYNEQFF. The DNA for the CDR3 is TGTGCCAGCAAAGAAACCACATTCTCCTACAATGAGCAGTTCTTC.

This sequence joins TRBV29-1 and TRBJ1-4, with D uncertain. Per the germline V gene, CDR1 is SQVTM and CDR2 is ANQGSEA. Trimming took off 5 bases at V and 2 bases at J, with 12 bases between the two ends. The CDR3 extends over 14 amino acids. CDR3 coding DNA: TGCAGCGTTTCCCGGGGAGGCACTAATGAAAAACTGTTTTTT. Translation gives CSVSRGGTNEKLFF.

This clonotype showed up many times. The chain couples TRBV5-6 to TRBJ1-5; 10 bases agree with TRBD1. CDR3 length equals 16 residues. With 4 bases clipped from V and 2 bases from J, the junction kept 6 bases outside the gene matches. Germline lookup yields CDR1 SGHDT and CDR2 YYEEEE. CDR3 in amino acids: CASSDSGTGGNQPQHF. DNA of the CDR3: TGTGCCAGCAGCGACTCTGGGACAGGGGGCAATCAGCCCCAGCATTTT.

By sample share, this clonotype is medium-sized. The chain has TRBV12-3 or TRBV12-4 and TRBJ2-1; 14 bases align to TRBD2. The ends lost 1 base at V and 7 bases at J; junction bases unmatched: 9. This CDR3 has 18 residues. The CDR3 is CASSLEAGLAGARNEQFF. The CDR3 coding sequence is TGTGCCAGCAGTTTAGAAGCGGGACTAGCGGGAGCAAGGAATGAGCAGTTCTTC.